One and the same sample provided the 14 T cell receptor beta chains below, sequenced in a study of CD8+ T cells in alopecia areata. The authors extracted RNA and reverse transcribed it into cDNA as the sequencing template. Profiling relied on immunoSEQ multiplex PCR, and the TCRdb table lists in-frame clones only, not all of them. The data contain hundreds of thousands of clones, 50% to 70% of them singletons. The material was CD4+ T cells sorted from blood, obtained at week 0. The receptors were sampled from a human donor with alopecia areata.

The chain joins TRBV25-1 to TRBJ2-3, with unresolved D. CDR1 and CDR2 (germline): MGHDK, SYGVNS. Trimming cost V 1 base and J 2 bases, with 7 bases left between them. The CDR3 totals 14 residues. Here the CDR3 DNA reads TGTGCCAGCAGTGAATGGAGAAACACAGATACGCAGTATTTT. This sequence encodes CASSEWRNTDTQYF. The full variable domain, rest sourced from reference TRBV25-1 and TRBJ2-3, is EADIYQTPRYLVIGTGKKITLECSQTMGHDKMYWYQQDPGMELHLIHYSYGVNSTEKGDLSSESTVSRIRTEHFPLTLESARPSHTSQYLCASSEWRNTDTQYFGPGTRLTVL.

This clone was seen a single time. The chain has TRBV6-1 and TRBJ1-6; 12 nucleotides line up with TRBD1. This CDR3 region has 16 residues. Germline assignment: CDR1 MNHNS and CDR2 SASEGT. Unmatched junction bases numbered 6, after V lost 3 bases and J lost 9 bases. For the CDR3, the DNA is TGTGCCAGCAGTGATCGGGACAGGGGGCAAGGTTCACCCCTCCACTTT. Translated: CASSDRDRGQGSPLHF.

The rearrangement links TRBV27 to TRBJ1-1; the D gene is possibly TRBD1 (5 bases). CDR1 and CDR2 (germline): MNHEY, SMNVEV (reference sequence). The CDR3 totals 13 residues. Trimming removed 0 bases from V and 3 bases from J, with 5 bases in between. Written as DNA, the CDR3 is TGTGCCAGCAGTTTATCAGGGGACACTGAAGCTTTCTTT. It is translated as CASSLSGDTEAFF.

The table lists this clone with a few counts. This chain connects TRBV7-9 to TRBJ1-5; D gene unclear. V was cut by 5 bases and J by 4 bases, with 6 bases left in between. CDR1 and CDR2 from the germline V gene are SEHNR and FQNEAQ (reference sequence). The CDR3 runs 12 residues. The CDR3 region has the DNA TGTGCCAGCAGCAGAGAGAATCAGCCCCAGCATTTT. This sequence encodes CASSRENQPQHF.

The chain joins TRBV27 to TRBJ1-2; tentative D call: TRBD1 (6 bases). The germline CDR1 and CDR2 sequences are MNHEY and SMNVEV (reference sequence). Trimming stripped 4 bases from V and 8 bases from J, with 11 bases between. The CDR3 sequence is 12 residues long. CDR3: CASSSTGSGYTF. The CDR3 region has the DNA TGTGCCAGCAGTTCAACAGGGAGCGGCTACACCTTC.

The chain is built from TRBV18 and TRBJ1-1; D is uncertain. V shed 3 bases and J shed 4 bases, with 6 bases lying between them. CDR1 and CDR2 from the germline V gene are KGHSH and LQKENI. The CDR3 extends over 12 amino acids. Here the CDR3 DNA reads TGTGCCAGCTCACCGCGGGTCACTGAAGCTTTCTTT. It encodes CASSPRVTEAFF.

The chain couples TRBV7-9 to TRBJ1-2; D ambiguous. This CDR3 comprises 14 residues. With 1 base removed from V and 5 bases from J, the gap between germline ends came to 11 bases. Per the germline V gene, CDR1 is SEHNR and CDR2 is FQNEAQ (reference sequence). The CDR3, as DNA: TGTGCCAGCAGCTTAGTGACCGTCCAATATGGCTACACCTTC. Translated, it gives CASSLVTVQYGYTF.

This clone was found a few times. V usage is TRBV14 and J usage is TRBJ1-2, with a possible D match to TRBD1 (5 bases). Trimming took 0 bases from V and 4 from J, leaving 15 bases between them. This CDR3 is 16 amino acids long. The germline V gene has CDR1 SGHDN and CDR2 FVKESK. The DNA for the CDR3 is TGTGCCAGCAGCCAAGACATTCCCGGGACCGCCTATGGCTACACCTTC. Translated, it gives CASSQDIPGTAYGYTF. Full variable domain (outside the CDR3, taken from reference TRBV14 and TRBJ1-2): EAGVTQFPSHSVIEKGQTVTLRCDPISGHDNLYWYRRVMGKEIKFLLHFVKESKQDESGMPNNRFLAERTGGTYSTLKVQPAELEDSGVYFCASSQDIPGTAYGYTFGSGTRLTVV.

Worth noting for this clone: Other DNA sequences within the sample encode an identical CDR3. CDR3 sequence reads: CSVGQGRGTDTQYF. The CDR3 DNA reads as TGCAGCGTCGGACAGGGTCGGGGCACAGATACGCAGTATTTT. This chain joins TRBV29-1 and TRBJ2-3, with 8 bases matching TRBD1. From germline, CDR1 is SQVTM and CDR2 ANQGSEA. The CDR3 consists of 14 residues. J gave up 1 base and V 6 bases, and 6 bases lay outside the gene matches.

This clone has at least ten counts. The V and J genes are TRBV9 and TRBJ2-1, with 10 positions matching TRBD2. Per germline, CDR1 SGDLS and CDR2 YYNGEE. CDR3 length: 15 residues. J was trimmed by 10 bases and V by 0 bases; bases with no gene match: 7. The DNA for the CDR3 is TGTGCCAGCAGCGTAGAACTAGCGGGACTCGGGGAGCAGTTCTTC. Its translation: CASSVELAGLGEQFF.

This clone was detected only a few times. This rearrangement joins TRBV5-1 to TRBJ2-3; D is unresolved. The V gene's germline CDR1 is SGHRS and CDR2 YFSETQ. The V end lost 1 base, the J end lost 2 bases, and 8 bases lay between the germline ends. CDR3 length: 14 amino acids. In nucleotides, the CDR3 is TGCGCCAGCAGCTTGTCACCATACACAGATACGCAGTATTTT. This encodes CASSLSPYTDTQYF.

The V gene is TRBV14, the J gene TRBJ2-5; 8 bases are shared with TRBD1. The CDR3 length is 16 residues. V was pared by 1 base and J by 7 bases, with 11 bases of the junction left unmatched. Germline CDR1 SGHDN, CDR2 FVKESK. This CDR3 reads CASSQARTGNRGTQYF. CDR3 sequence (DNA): TGTGCCAGCAGCCAAGCTCGGACAGGGAACAGGGGGACCCAGTACTTC.

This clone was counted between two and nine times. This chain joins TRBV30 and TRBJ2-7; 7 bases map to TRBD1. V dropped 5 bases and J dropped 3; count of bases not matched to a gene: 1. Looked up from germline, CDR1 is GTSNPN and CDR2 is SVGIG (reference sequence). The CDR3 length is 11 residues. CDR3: CAWGTVYEQYF. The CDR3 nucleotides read TGTGCCTGGGGGACAGTCTACGAGCAGTACTTC. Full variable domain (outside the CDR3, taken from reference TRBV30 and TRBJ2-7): SQTIHQWPATLVQPVGSPLSLECTVEGTSNPNLYWYRQAAGRGLQLLFYSVGIGQISSEVPQNLSASRPQDRQFILSSKKLLLSDSGFYLCAWGTVYEQYFGPGTRLTVT.

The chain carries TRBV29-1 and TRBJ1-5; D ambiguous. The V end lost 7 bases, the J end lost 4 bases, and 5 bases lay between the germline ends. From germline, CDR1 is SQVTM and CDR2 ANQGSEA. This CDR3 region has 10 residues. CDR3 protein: CSALNQPQHF. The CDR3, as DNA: TGCAGCGCCTTGAATCAGCCCCAGCATTTT.